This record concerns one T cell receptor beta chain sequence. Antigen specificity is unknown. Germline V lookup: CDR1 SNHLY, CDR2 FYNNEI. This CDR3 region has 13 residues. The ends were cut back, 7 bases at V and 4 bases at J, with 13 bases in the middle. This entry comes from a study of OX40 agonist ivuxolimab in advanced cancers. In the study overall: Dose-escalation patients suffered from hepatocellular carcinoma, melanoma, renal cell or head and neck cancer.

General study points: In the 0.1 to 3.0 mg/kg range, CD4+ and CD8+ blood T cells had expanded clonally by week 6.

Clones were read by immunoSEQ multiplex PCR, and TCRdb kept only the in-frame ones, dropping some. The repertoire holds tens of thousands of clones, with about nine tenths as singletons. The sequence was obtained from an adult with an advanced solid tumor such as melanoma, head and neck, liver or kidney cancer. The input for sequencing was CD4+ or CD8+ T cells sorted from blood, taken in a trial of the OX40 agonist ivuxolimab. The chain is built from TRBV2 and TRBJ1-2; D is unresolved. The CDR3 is CASKWNEGYGYTF. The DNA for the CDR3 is TGTGCCAGCAAGTGGAATGAAGGCTATGGCTACACCTTC.